This is a list of T cell receptor beta chains from one sample in a study of CD8 T cells in Susac syndrome. TCRdb redid the calling of the immunoSEQ multiplex PCR reads with MiXCR, one entry per CDR3 protein. The repertoire holds about 150,000 distinct CDR3 sequences, with 93% as singletons. Sequencing was carried out using CD4+ T cells from PBMCs. The receptor source for this set is a human donor with multiple sclerosis. CDR3s include the opening cysteine and the closing phenylalanine or tryptophan. Fields, in order: D gene, clone size, V gene, J gene, CDR3 DNA, CDR3 protein. D genes are given only for firm matches. A clone size is listed for some rows: how often the clone was seen (once, few, many), or a class if it is expanded.

D gene: .
clone size: .
V gene: TRBV19
J gene: TRBJ2-1
CDR3 DNA: TGTGCCAGTAGACTGGCAGGGGGGAACAATGAGCAGTTCTTC
CDR3 protein: CASRLAGGNNEQFF

D gene: TRBD1
clone size: .
V gene: TRBV20-1
J gene: TRBJ2-1
CDR3 DNA: TGCAGTGCTCGTCCGGAGACAGGGTTTTCATTTTCCTACAATGAGCAGTTCTTC
CDR3 protein: CSARPETGFSFSYNEQFF

D gene: TRBD2
clone size: .
V gene: TRBV4-3
J gene: TRBJ2-5
CDR3 DNA: TGCGCCAGCAGCCAAGGTCCACTAGCGGCCAGACAAGAGACCCAGTACTTC
CDR3 protein: CASSQGPLAARQETQYF

D gene: TRBD1
clone size: .
V gene: TRBV2
J gene: TRBJ1-5
CDR3 DNA: TGTGCCAGCAGTGGGACAGGGGAAAGTCAGCCCCAGCATTTT
CDR3 protein: CASSGTGESQPQHF

D gene: TRBD1
clone size: .
V gene: TRBV6-6
J gene: TRBJ2-7
CDR3 DNA: TGTGCCAGCAGTGACAGGGGTTCGAACGAGCAGTACTTC
CDR3 protein: CASSDRGSNEQYF

D gene: .
clone size: .
V gene: TRBV27
J gene: TRBJ1-1
CDR3 DNA: TGTGCCAGCAGTCCTCTTCCTGGGAACACTGAAGCTTTCTTT
CDR3 protein: CASSPLPGNTEAFF

D gene: .
clone size: .
V gene: TRBV12-3/TRBV12-4
J gene: TRBJ2-7
CDR3 DNA: TGTGCCAGCAGTTTTAGTCTAGGAGGGAGCAACGAGCAGTACTTC
CDR3 protein: CASSFSLGGSNEQYF

D gene: .
clone size: once
V gene: TRBV20-1
J gene: TRBJ2-7
CDR3 DNA: TGCAGTGCTAGAAACTCAGGGTTCCACGAGCAGTACTTC
CDR3 protein: CSARNSGFHEQYF

D gene: .
clone size: .
V gene: TRBV19
J gene: TRBJ1-4
CDR3 DNA: TGTGCCAGTATGAGAAAGAATGAAAAACTGTTTTTT
CDR3 protein: CASMRKNEKLFF

D gene: .
clone size: .
V gene: TRBV7-3
J gene: TRBJ2-1
CDR3 DNA: TGTGCCAGCAGCTTTCGGCAGAGCTCCTACAATGAGCAGTTCTTC
CDR3 protein: CASSFRQSSYNEQFF

D gene: .
clone size: .
V gene: TRBV28
J gene: TRBJ1-5
CDR3 DNA: TGTGCCAGTGCGGCATATAGCAATCAGCCCCAGCATTTT
CDR3 protein: CASAAYSNQPQHF

D gene: TRBD2
clone size: .
V gene: TRBV20-1
J gene: TRBJ2-1
CDR3 DNA: TGCAGTGCTCATAGCGGGGGGGCTTACAATGAGCAGTTCTTC
CDR3 protein: CSAHSGGAYNEQFF

D gene: .
clone size: .
V gene: TRBV24-1
J gene: TRBJ1-2
CDR3 DNA: TGTGCCACCAGTGATCCCAGGGGCGGCACCTATGGCTACACCTTC
CDR3 protein: CATSDPRGGTYGYTF

D gene: .
clone size: .
V gene: TRBV6-1
J gene: TRBJ2-5
CDR3 DNA: TGTGCCAGCAACGGCAACGGCGGACCCCAAGAGACCCAGTACTTC
CDR3 protein: CASNGNGGPQETQYF

D gene: .
clone size: .
V gene: TRBV12-3/TRBV12-4
J gene: TRBJ2-1
CDR3 DNA: TGTGCCAGCAGTTTCTGGGATCTCAGGGAGCAGTTCTTC
CDR3 protein: CASSFWDLREQFF

D gene: .
clone size: .
V gene: TRBV27
J gene: TRBJ1-3
CDR3 DNA: TGTGCCAGCAGTTCGTCGAGCTCTGGAAACACCATATATTTT
CDR3 protein: CASSSSSSGNTIYF

D gene: .
clone size: .
V gene: TRBV30
J gene: TRBJ1-1
CDR3 DNA: TGTGCCTGGAGCCAACAGGGTGACACTGAAGCTTTCTTT
CDR3 protein: CAWSQQGDTEAFF

D gene: .
clone size: .
V gene: TRBV30
J gene: TRBJ1-6
CDR3 DNA: TGTGCCTGGACCCAAGGGATGGGATATAATTCACCCCTCCACTTT
CDR3 protein: CAWTQGMGYNSPLHF

D gene: .
clone size: once
V gene: TRBV12-3/TRBV12-4
J gene: TRBJ2-3
CDR3 DNA: TGTGCCAGCAGTTTGACTCAGGGCACGCAGTATTTT
CDR3 protein: CASSLTQGTQYF

D gene: .
clone size: .
V gene: TRBV7-2
J gene: TRBJ2-7
CDR3 DNA: TGTGCCCGCAGCCCAACCCACTACGAGCAGTACTTC
CDR3 protein: CARSPTHYEQYF

D gene: .
clone size: .
V gene: TRBV6-1
J gene: TRBJ1-5
CDR3 DNA: TGTACCAGCAGCGAGAACGGCAATCAGCCCCAGCATTTT
CDR3 protein: CTSSENGNQPQHF

D gene: .
clone size: .
V gene: TRBV20-1
J gene: TRBJ2-7
CDR3 DNA: TGCAGTGCTAGAGATATGGCGGTCCGGGCCGAGCAGTACTTC
CDR3 protein: CSARDMAVRAEQYF

D gene: .
clone size: few
V gene: TRBV5-1
J gene: TRBJ1-5
CDR3 DNA: TGCGCCAGCAGCTTTTTACCCAATCAGCCCCAGCATTTT
CDR3 protein: CASSFLPNQPQHF

D gene: .
clone size: .
V gene: TRBV18
J gene: TRBJ2-2
CDR3 DNA: TGTGCCAGCTCACCATTGACAGGGAACACCGGGGAGCTGTTTTTT
CDR3 protein: CASSPLTGNTGELFF

D gene: TRBD2
clone size: .
V gene: TRBV9
J gene: TRBJ2-3
CDR3 DNA: TGTGCCAGCAGCGTACTGAGCGGGGGCACAGGTACGCAGTATTTT
CDR3 protein: CASSVLSGGTGTQYF

D gene: .
clone size: .
V gene: TRBV19
J gene: TRBJ2-1
CDR3 DNA: TGTGCCAGCAACCTCATCTTCGGCAATGAGCAGTTCTTC
CDR3 protein: CASNLIFGNEQFF

D gene: TRBD1
clone size: .
V gene: TRBV5-1
J gene: TRBJ2-2
CDR3 DNA: TGCGCCAGCAGCTTGGCAGGGGGAGCGAACACCGGGGAGCTGTTTTTT
CDR3 protein: CASSLAGGANTGELFF

D gene: TRBD2
clone size: once
V gene: TRBV10-3
J gene: TRBJ2-1
CDR3 DNA: TGTGCCATCAGGGCGGGGGGGCAGAATGAGCAGTTCTTC
CDR3 protein: CAIRAGGQNEQFF

D gene: TRBD1
clone size: .
V gene: TRBV6-1
J gene: TRBJ1-2
CDR3 DNA: TGTGCCAGCAGTGAAACCTCGGGACAGATTAACTATGGCTACACCTTC
CDR3 protein: CASSETSGQINYGYTF

D gene: TRBD1
clone size: .
V gene: TRBV29-1
J gene: TRBJ2-3
CDR3 DNA: TGCAGCGTAGCCGGGACAGGGGACACAGATACGCAGTATTTT
CDR3 protein: CSVAGTGDTDTQYF

D gene: .
clone size: .
V gene: TRBV7-2
J gene: TRBJ1-6
CDR3 DNA: TGTGCCAGCAGCCGGGTAAATTCACCCCTCCACTTT
CDR3 protein: CASSRVNSPLHF

D gene: .
clone size: .
V gene: TRBV7-2
J gene: TRBJ2-5
CDR3 DNA: TGTGCCAGCAGCTTAGAGCGGGTTGAAGAGACCCAGTACTTC
CDR3 protein: CASSLERVEETQYF

D gene: TRBD1
clone size: .
V gene: TRBV20-1
J gene: TRBJ2-7
CDR3 DNA: TGCAGTGCTACCGGGACAGGGTCCATCGAGCAGTACTTC
CDR3 protein: CSATGTGSIEQYF

D gene: TRBD2
clone size: .
V gene: TRBV5-4
J gene: TRBJ2-1
CDR3 DNA: TGTGCCAGCAGGCCCGCTAGCGGGACTTACAATGAGCAGTTCTTC
CDR3 protein: CASRPASGTYNEQFF

D gene: .
clone size: .
V gene: TRBV12-3/TRBV12-4
J gene: TRBJ1-1
CDR3 DNA: TGTGCCAGCACTTTAACACCGACTGAAGCTTTCTTT
CDR3 protein: CASTLTPTEAFF

D gene: .
clone size: once
V gene: TRBV20-1
J gene: TRBJ2-1
CDR3 DNA: TGCAGTGCTAGAATGAGCGGAGCTTACAATGAGCAGTTCTTC
CDR3 protein: CSARMSGAYNEQFF

D gene: .
clone size: once
V gene: TRBV7-9
J gene: TRBJ1-1
CDR3 DNA: TGTGCCAGCAGCCAAACACGGAGTCTAATGAACACTGAAGCTTTCTTT
CDR3 protein: CASSQTRSLMNTEAFF

D gene: .
clone size: once
V gene: TRBV30
J gene: TRBJ2-3
CDR3 DNA: TGTGCCGTTAAGACAGGAGTGAATACGCAGTATTTT
CDR3 protein: CAVKTGVNTQYF

D gene: .
clone size: .
V gene: TRBV9
J gene: TRBJ2-3
CDR3 DNA: TGTGCCAGCAGCCCTCGGCTCCCCCCCACAGATACGCAGTATTTT
CDR3 protein: CASSPRLPPTDTQYF

D gene: .
clone size: once
V gene: TRBV12-3/TRBV12-4
J gene: TRBJ2-4
CDR3 DNA: TGTGCCAGCAGTTTCGGTACAGTAATTCAGTACTTC
CDR3 protein: CASSFGTVIQYF